This T cell receptor beta chain was captured in a study of cytomegalovirus exposure and HLA in healthy donors. Findings of the study overall: The classifier reportedly diagnosed cytomegalovirus status with high specificity and sensitivity. For most TCR sequences rarity was the rule, although some public TCRs occurred in many donors. Cytomegalovirus association was listed for around 170 TCR beta chains.

This clone was observed a handful of times. Antigen: not known. The CDR3 is made up of 14 amino acids. Looked up from germline, CDR1 is SGDLS and CDR2 is YYNGEE. V was clipped by 0 bases and J by 9 bases, with 13 bases between them. Clones were read by immunoSEQ multiplex PCR, and TCRdb kept only the in-frame ones, dropping some. The table shows approximately 200,000 clones, with 84% occurring only once. The donors were members of the validation cohort, which comprised 120 subjects and was separate from the first cohort of some 680 subjects. The chain links TRBV9 to TRBJ1-5; unclear D gene. The TCR originated in a man in his late teens or twenties in good health and CMV-seropositive. Sequenced: PBMCs. CDR3 nucleotides: TGTGCCAGCAGCGTAGCAGGCAGCATGGGGCCCCAGCATTTT. Protein: CASSVAGSMGPQHF.